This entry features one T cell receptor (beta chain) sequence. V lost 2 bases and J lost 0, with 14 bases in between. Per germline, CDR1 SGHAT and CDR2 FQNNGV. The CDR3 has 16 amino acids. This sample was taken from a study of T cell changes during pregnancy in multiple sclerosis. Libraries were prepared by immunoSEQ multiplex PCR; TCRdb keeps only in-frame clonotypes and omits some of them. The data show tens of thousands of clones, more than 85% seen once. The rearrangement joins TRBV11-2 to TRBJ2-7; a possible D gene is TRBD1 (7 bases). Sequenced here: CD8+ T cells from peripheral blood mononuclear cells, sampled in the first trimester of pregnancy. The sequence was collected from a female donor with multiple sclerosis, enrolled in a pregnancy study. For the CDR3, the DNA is TGTGCCAGCAGCTTATGGAGGGACAGCGTCTCCTACGAGCAGTACTTC. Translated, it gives CASSLWRDSVSYEQYF.